The present T cell receptor beta chain was sequenced within a study of T cells after yellow fever vaccination. Overall study findings and caveats: From the bulk population, abundant clonotypes could contaminate and appear within FACS-sorted repertoires. In post-booster samples, most primary-vaccination clones reappeared (approximately 95% CD4, approximately 91% CD8). Weaker, the secondary response peaked sooner, at day 5 versus 15.

As to this clonotype: As yet, its antigen is unknown.

TCRdb re-analysed the 5' RACE reads in MiXCR, keeping a single row per CDR3 protein. In the table there are fewer than 400,000 distinct CDR3 sequences, 6.2% of which are singletons. The CDR3 runs 15 residues. V was trimmed by 6 bases and J by 4 bases, leaving 16 bases between them. Germline CDR1 is MNHEY and CDR2 is SVGAGI. Specimen: PBMCs, collected 5 days after the yellow fever booster vaccination. This receptor was taken from a man aged 30-40 years who received the YFV17D yellow fever vaccine. This chain joins TRBV6-5 and TRBJ1-5, with a weak D call TRBD1 (5 bases). The CDR3 region is CASRGDGTVNQPQHF. In nucleotides, the CDR3 is TGTGCCAGCAGGGGGGATGGGACGGTTAATCAGCCCCAGCATTTT.